The 21 T cell receptor beta chains below were found in one sample sequenced in a study of identical twins. In TCRdb, the 5' RACE reads were re-called with MiXCR into one record per CDR3 protein. This sample carries some 560,000 distinct CDR3 sequences, roughly 9.9% of them seen once, and the ten largest clones take 2.5% to 3.5%. This same sample was also taken into another study, of yellow fever vaccine responses in identical twins.

Material: PBMCs. Source of these receptors: a young woman in good health.

The V call is TRBV7-2, the J call TRBJ2-5; 8 positions agree with TRBD2. The CDR3 spans 15 residues. Germline-derived CDR1 and CDR2 are SGHTA and FQGNSA. The V gene end was trimmed by 1 base and the J gene end by 3 bases; junction bases not matched to a gene: 4. Written as DNA, the CDR3 is TGTGCCAGCAGCTTAGTTAGCGGGATGAAAGAGACCCAGTACTTC. This gives the protein CASSLVSGMKETQYF. The entire variable domain, with the rest obtained from reference TRBV7-2 and TRBJ2-5, is as follows: GAGVSQSPSNKVTEKGKDVELRCDPISGHTALYWYRQSLGQGLEFLIYFQGNSAPDKSGLPSDRFSAERTGGSVSTLTIQRTQQEDSAVYLCASSLVSGMKETQYFGPGTRLLVL.

This clonotype was observed at least ten times. The rearrangement links TRBV20-1 to TRBJ2-3, with TRBD1 as a possible D gene (5 bases). The V gene lost 4 bases and the J gene lost 4 bases, with 15 bases spanning the gap. From germline, CDR1 is DFQATT and CDR2 SNEGSKA (reference sequence). The CDR3 spans 14 residues. CDR3 protein: CSAKRGREADTQYF. The DNA for the CDR3 is TGCAGTGCTAAGAGAGGCAGGGAAGCAGATACGCAGTATTTT.

This clonotype turned up a few times. The chain is built from TRBV7-2 and TRBJ2-3, with D possibly TRBD2 on 6 matching bases. Trimming stripped 0 bases from V and 1 base from J, with 14 bases between. This CDR3 contains 17 residues. Germline lookup yields CDR1 SGHTA and CDR2 FQGNSA. This chain's CDR3 is CASSLAEGRGRTDTQYF. CDR3 bases: TGTGCCAGCAGCTTAGCAGAGGGGCGGGGACGCACAGATACGCAGTATTTT.

This clonotype was counted only a few times. This chain uses TRBV6-1 with TRBJ2-5; possibly TRBD1 for D (6 bases). From germline, CDR1 is MNHNS and CDR2 SASEGT. The CDR3 has 14 amino acids. V lost 7 bases to trimming and J lost 5 bases, with 17 bases between them. CDR3 sequence reads: CASTRGGAMETQYF. The DNA for the CDR3 is TGTGCCAGCACCAGGGGTGGGGCGATGGAGACCCAGTACTTC.

The rearrangement uses TRBV4-3 and TRBJ2-1; D is possibly TRBD1 (5 bases). With 4 bases removed from V and 10 bases from J, the gap between germline ends came to 17 bases. The CDR3 length is 14 residues. The germline V gene encodes CDR1 LGHNA and CDR2 YSLEER. This CDR3 is CASSLSRGAREQFF. CDR3 coding DNA: TGCGCCAGCAGCCTGAGCCGTGGGGCTCGCGAGCAGTTCTTC.

This clonotype turned up a few times. In DNA form, the CDR3 reads TGTGCCAGCAGTGGCCGCGCGGTACGCTCTGGAAACACCATATATTTT. Its protein is CASSGRAVRSGNTIYF. This chain connects TRBV28 to TRBJ1-3; no clear D. V was shortened by 5 bases and J by 0 bases, with 14 bases between the two germline ends. Germline CDR1 reads MDHEN; CDR2 reads SYDVKM. The CDR3 runs to 16 residues. The whole variable domain, remainder taken from reference TRBV28 and TRBJ1-3, is DVKVTQSSRYLVKRTGEKVFLECVQDMDHENMFWYRQDPGLGLRLIYFSYDVKMKEKGDIPEGYSVSREKKERFSLILESASTNQTSMYLCASSGRAVRSGNTIYFGEGSWLTVV.

This clonotype was counted only a few times. The genes are TRBV9 and TRBJ2-7, with D tentatively TRBD2 (6 bases). Germline values: CDR1 SGDLS, CDR2 YYNGEE. CDR3 length: 14 residues. The V end was cut by 0 bases, the J end by 2 bases, with 9 bases between. In DNA, the CDR3 is TGTGCCAGCAGCGTAGGCCGGGAGCCCTACGAGCAGTACTTC. This codes for CASSVGREPYEQYF.

This clonotype was recorded a few times. The chain combines TRBV7-9 with TRBJ2-2; 8 positions agree with TRBD1. V lost 5 bases and J lost 5; bases outside the gene matches: 10. CDR3 length equals 16 residues. CDR1 and CDR2 from the germline V gene are SEHNR and FQNEAQ (reference sequence). The CDR3 DNA sequence: TGTGCCAGCAGCCCCCGGGCAGGGGGCCGGACCGGGGAGCTGTTTTTT. Translating gives CASSPRAGGRTGELFF.

This clonotype came up a few times. The J gene is TRBJ1-5, the V gene TRBV6-5; TRBD1 matches at 9 bases. The germline V gene has CDR1 MNHEY and CDR2 SVGAGI. The V segment lost 4 bases and the J segment 0 bases; nucleotides outside the gene matches: 7. The CDR3 has 17 residues. CDR3 DNA sequence: TGTGCCAGCAGTTCCTTTGGGGACAGGGATAGCAATCAGCCCCAGCATTTT. Its protein is CASSSFGDRDSNQPQHF.

This clonotype was recorded many times. DNA for the CDR3: TGTGCCAGCAGCCGGGACAGGGTATTTGATACGCAGTATTTT. This codes for CASSRDRVFDTQYF. J is TRBJ2-3 and V is TRBV5-5, with 9 bases that match TRBD1. Germline V gene sequence: CDR1 SGHKS, CDR2 YYEKEE (reference sequence). The V and J ends lost 4 bases and 6 bases, in that order; junction bases with no gene match: 6. The CDR3 length is 14 residues.

The J gene is TRBJ2-1, the V gene TRBV4-3, with TRBD2 identical over 9 bases. The CDR3 length is 16 residues. The germline CDR1 and CDR2 sequences are LGHNA and YSLEER. V lost 5 bases to trimming and J lost 5 bases; unmatched junction nucleotides: 10. CDR3: CASSNRLAAPHNEQFF. CDR3 nucleotide sequence: TGCGCCAGCAGCAACCGACTAGCGGCGCCTCACAATGAGCAGTTCTTC.

This clonotype was seen repeatedly, ten times or more. The V call is TRBV12-3 or TRBV12-4, the J call TRBJ2-1, with TRBD2 matching over 8 bases. This CDR3 spans 16 amino acids. Losses at the gene ends were 3 bases for V and 5 bases for J; bases not matched to a gene: 9. DNA for the CDR3: TGTGCCAGCAGTTTTATCGGGAGGGCCTTTGACAATGAGCAGTTCTTC. The encoded protein is CASSFIGRAFDNEQFF.

V is TRBV18 and J is TRBJ2-7, with 8 bases fitting TRBD1. The CDR3 contains 15 residues. With V trimmed by 3 bases and J by 5 bases, 9 bases remained unmatched. The V gene's germline CDR1 is KGHSH and CDR2 LQKENI. Here the CDR3 DNA reads TGTGCCAGCTCACCTATTGGGACAGGTGGTCACGAGCAGTACTTC. It yields the protein CASSPIGTGGHEQYF.

The sample holds many counts of this clonotype. The V and J genes are TRBV29-1 and TRBJ2-5; D gene ambiguous. Germline V gives CDR1 SQVTM, CDR2 ANQGSEA. There are 13 residues in the CDR3. Trimming removed 1 base from V and 5 bases from J, with 11 bases in between. CDR3 loop: CSVEGWARETQYF. The CDR3 DNA reads as TGCAGCGTTGAAGGATGGGCGCGGGAGACCCAGTACTTC.

This clonotype showed up just once. The chain uses TRBV29-1 and TRBJ2-5, with unresolved D. The CDR3 length is 12 residues. Trimming pared 7 bases from V and 2 bases from J, leaving 11 bases between. The germline V gene has CDR1 SQVTM and CDR2 ANQGSEA. CDR3 in amino acids: CSAGKGQETQYF. In DNA form, the CDR3 reads TGCAGCGCCGGAAAGGGACAAGAGACCCAGTACTTC.

Only a few counts were recorded for this clonotype. The chain is built from TRBV20-1 and TRBJ2-5; 7 positions match TRBD1. Germline V CDR1 and CDR2: DFQATT, SNEGSKA (reference sequence). The CDR3 covers 14 residues. V gave up 3 bases and J gave up 2 bases; unmatched junction bases: 6. The CDR3 nucleotides are TGCAGTGCTAGTGACCGGGACAGACAAGAGACCCAGTACTTC. Its protein is CSASDRDRQETQYF.

The gene calls are TRBV27 and TRBJ2-7, with D tentatively TRBD1 or TRBD2 (5 bases each). The V gene lost 3 bases and the J gene lost 1 base, with 10 bases spanning the gap. CDR1 and CDR2 from the germline V gene are MNHEY and SMNVEV (reference sequence). The CDR3 has 14 residues. CDR3 sequence (DNA): TGTGCCAGCAGTTTGTGGGGGAATTCCTACGAGCAGTACTTC. Its protein is CASSLWGNSYEQYF.

The chain has TRBV6-1 and TRBJ2-7; D is uncertain. V dropped 10 bases and J dropped 6 bases, with 22 bases sitting between them. Per the germline V gene, CDR1 is MNHNS and CDR2 is SASEGT. This CDR3 has 14 residues. In DNA form, the CDR3 reads TGTGCCATCACCCCGTCCACTCCGATTGGCGAGCAGTACTTC. This encodes CAITPSTPIGEQYF.

The J gene is TRBJ2-5, the V gene TRBV5-1, with TRBD2 as a possible D gene (6 bases). The CDR3 is made up of 16 amino acids. The germline gives CDR1 SGHRS, CDR2 YFSETQ. The germline V and J ends were trimmed by 0 bases and 4 bases, with 16 bases remaining between them. CDR3 sequence reads: CASSLGTRGGGETQYF. In nucleotides, the CDR3 is TGCGCCAGCAGCTTGGGAACAAGGGGAGGAGGAGAGACCCAGTACTTC.

This clonotype was picked up a small number of times. The CDR3 spells CAISEQQGLRGYTF. The CDR3 DNA follows: TGTGCCATCAGTGAACAACAGGGTTTACGGGGCTACACCTTC. The chain couples TRBV10-3 to TRBJ1-2; D is possibly TRBD1 (6 bases). This CDR3 is 14 amino acids long. Trimming took off 3 bases at V and 8 bases at J, with 16 bases between the two ends. Germline V gene sequence: CDR1 ENHRY, CDR2 SYGVKD.

J is TRBJ2-1 and V is TRBV7-2; the D gene could be TRBD1 or TRBD2 (6 bases each). V dropped 5 bases and J dropped 7 bases, with 15 bases sitting between them. The CDR3 loop spans 14 amino acids. CDR1 and CDR2 (germline): SGHTA, FQGNSA. In nucleotides, the CDR3 is TGTGCCAGCAGCGTTCAGGGGCTAGCGAATGAGCAGTTCTTC. This encodes CASSVQGLANEQFF. The complete variable domain, with remaining parts taken from reference TRBV7-2 and TRBJ2-1, reads GAGVSQSPSNKVTEKGKDVELRCDPISGHTALYWYRQSLGQGLEFLIYFQGNSAPDKSGLPSDRFSAERTGGSVSTLTIQRTQQEDSAVYLCASSVQGLANEQFFGPGTRLTVL.